These 3 T cell receptor beta chains were all obtained from the same sample, sequenced in a study of regulatory T cells in long-lasting Graves disease. For TCR beta, libraries came from iRepertoire HTBI primers and Arm-PCR of CDR3 regions. One entry per CDR3 protein results from TCRdb running MiXCR on the multiplex PCR reads. The sample lists 550,000 to 650,000 distinct CDR3 sequences, about 16% seen once, with about 12% in the top ten. Time point: newly diagnosed GD, antithyroid drugs for less than 3 months. Researchers made the TCR library from RNA that was extracted from PBMCs. These same records also appear under a second study, on T cells in Graves' hyperthyroidism and ophthalmopathy.

Source: peripheral blood mononuclear cells (PBMCs), taken at new diagnosis, from a patient treated with antithyroid drugs. Receptors originate from a man between 18 and 35 years old with Graves disease.

This chain uses TRBV27 with TRBJ2-7; TRBD2 matches 7 bases. This CDR3 has 13 residues. Losses at the gene ends were 5 bases for V and 2 bases for J; bases not matched to a gene: 3. Per germline, CDR1 MNHEY and CDR2 SMNVEV (reference sequence). CDR3 loop: CASSPLAPYEQYF. In nucleotides, the CDR3 is TGTGCCAGCAGTCCACTAGCGCCCTACGAGCAGTACTTC.

This chain uses TRBV6-2 or TRBV6-3 with TRBJ2-2, with D perhaps given as TRBD1 or TRBD2 (6 bases each). V was trimmed by 5 bases and J by 7 bases, leaving 20 bases between them. CDR3 length: 16 residues. Germline V CDR1 and CDR2: MNHEY, SVGEGT. The chain's CDR3 is CASSEFMGGRVGELFF. CDR3 nucleotides: TGTGCCAGCAGTGAATTTATGGGGGGCCGTGTCGGGGAGCTGTTTTTT.

V gene TRBV20-1 combines with J gene TRBJ2-2, with D perhaps TRBD1 (5 bases). Trimming took off 0 bases at V and 3 bases at J, with 8 bases between the two ends. Germline V CDR1 and CDR2: DFQATT, SNEGSKA (reference sequence). The CDR3 contains 14 residues. In nucleotides, the CDR3 is TGCAGTGCTAGAGAGTCCAGGGACACCGGGGAGCTGTTTTTT. Its translation: CSARESRDTGELFF.